This T cell receptor (beta chain) appears in the sequencing data of a study of blood T cells in healthy people across ages. This CDR3 spans 16 amino acids. Unmatched junction bases numbered 10, after V lost 1 base and J lost 5 bases. Germline assignment: CDR1 LGHNA and CDR2 YNFKEQ. This clonotype was observed a handful of times. Together with a sample-barcoded 5' primer, a J-beta primer mix was included in a second PCR lasting roughly 6 to 12 cycles. TCRdb re-analysed the 5' RACE reads in MiXCR, keeping a single row per CDR3 protein. The sample holds approximately 800,000 distinct CDR3 sequences, roughly 64% seen once.

The sequencing input was blood. The rearrangement joins TRBV4-2 to TRBJ2-5; 7 positions agree with TRBD2. This TCR was recovered from a man between 25 and 39 years old in good health. For the CDR3, the DNA is TGTGCCAGCAGCCAAGTCCTTGGGGAGGGCCACGAGACCCAGTACTTC. It translates to CASSQVLGEGHETQYF.